The 2 T cell receptor beta chains reported below all come from one sample, sequenced in a study of blood T cell repertoires in COVID-19. Libraries were prepared by immunoSEQ multiplex PCR; TCRdb keeps only in-frame clonotypes and omits some of them. The top ten hold roughly 20% of the sample, which has approximately 170,000 clones, approximately 79% seen once. The material sequenced was PBMCs or T cells enriched from blood (not recorded which). The receptor set was obtained from a woman between 65 and 79 years old in a cohort exposed to, infected with or recovered from COVID-19 (not recorded which).

The chain employs TRBV5-1 and TRBJ2-3; 7 nucleotides line up with TRBD2. CDR1 is SGHRS, CDR2 YFSETQ, per germline. This CDR3 contains 16 residues. The V gene end was trimmed by 0 bases and the J gene end by 2 bases; junction bases not matched to a gene: 6. CDR3 sequence reads: CASSLAAGVATDTQYF. CDR3 sequence (DNA): TGCGCCAGCAGCTTGGCCGCGGGAGTGGCCACAGATACGCAGTATTTT.

This chain uses TRBV6-5 with TRBJ1-4, with 12 bases lining up with TRBD1. Germline assignment: CDR1 MNHEY and CDR2 SVGAGI. The CDR3 length is 15 residues. Losses at the gene ends were 6 bases for V and 7 bases for J; bases not matched to a gene: 6. CDR3 nucleotide sequence: TGTGCCAGCAGGACGGGACAGGGGGCGAGTGAAAAACTGTTTTTT. Its protein product is CASRTGQGASEKLFF.